This T cell receptor beta chain emerged from a study of cytomegalovirus exposure and HLA in healthy donors. PCR used 60 Vbeta primers and 13 Jbeta primers. Here immunoSEQ multiplex PCR was the method, and the copy in TCRdb shows in-frame clones only, minus some. In all, the sample yields 30,000 to 35,000 clones. V lost 3 bases and J lost 5, with 14 bases in between. The germline V gene has CDR1 SGDLS and CDR2 YYNGEE. This CDR3 contains 15 residues. The V gene is TRBV9, the J gene TRBJ2-2, with TRBD1 as a possible D gene (6 bases). Sequencing used PBMCs. The receptor was isolated from a woman aged 40 to 55 in good health and CMV-seropositive. CDR3 loop: CASSDDRTTTGELFF. In DNA form, the CDR3 reads TGTGCCAGCAGCGATGACAGGACGACGACCGGGGAGCTGTTTTTT.